This TCR beta chain derives from a study of PD-L1 blockade in urothelial cancer. Whole-study context: Males with bladder-origin urothelial cancer constituted about 85% of the 29 patients. Specimens of blood held a median count of roughly 150,000 T cells.

The CDR3 consists of 15 residues. Time point reported: pretreatment peripheral blood. Findings of the study overall: For durable-benefit patients, tumor-associated blood clones expanded more at 3 weeks. Lower than median blood TCR clonality before treatment predicted better survival.

Details on this clone: The antigen is undetermined.

The repertoire was sequenced with immunoSEQ multiplex PCR; TCRdb's copy has only in-frame clones and lacks some. The top ten hold about 10% of the sample, which has about 49,000 clones, 79% seen once. Material: PBMCs, obtained around atezolizumab (anti-PD-L1) treatment. This TCR derives from a man aged 65 to 79 with urothelial cancer. V and J are TRBV1 and TRBJ2-1; the table gives TRBD2 as D, unverified against the DNA. TRBV1 is a recognized pseudogene. The CDR3 region has the DNA TGCACCAGCTCCAGAAAACTAGCGGCCTACAATGAGCAGTTCTTC. It codes for CTSSRKLAAYNEQFF.